The 25 T cell receptor beta chains reported below all come from one sample, sequenced in a study of CXCR3-negative and CXCR3-positive naive CD8 T cells. UMI-labeled 5' RACE TRB cDNA libraries were prepared from the cells. TCRdb reprocessed the 5' RACE reads and stores each CDR3 protein as one record, lacking DNA. The table counts tens of thousands of distinct CDR3 sequences; roughly 1.1% lies in the top ten. Material for sequencing was naive CXCR3- CD8+ T cells from blood. Subset: CD45RO-CCR7+CD27+CD95- naive CD8+ T cells lacking CXCR3 (TNR3-). Receptors originate from a human donor in good health. Some clones in this sample may be carry-over from other donors' samples.

The chain employs TRBV5-1 and TRBJ2-1. The germline CDR1 and CDR2 sequences are SGHRS and YFSETQ. This CDR3 has 14 residues. This CDR3 reads CASSPRDLYNEQFF.

The chain couples TRBV20-1 to TRBJ2-7; TCRdb returns TRBD2, unconfirmable since there is no DNA. Germline lookup yields CDR1 DFQATT and CDR2 SNEGSKA (reference sequence). The CDR3 has 18 residues. The CDR3 is CSASRLAGALISSYEQYF.

The rearrangement uses TRBV29-1 and TRBJ2-3; the D call of TRBD1 rests on TCRdb alone, since no DNA is present to check it. CDR1 and CDR2 from the germline V gene are SQVTM and ANQGSEA. The CDR3 consists of 13 residues. CDR3 residues: CSVGTGEADTQYF.

The J gene is TRBJ2-1, the V gene TRBV20-1; TCRdb reports TRBD1, a call that lacks DNA to check it against. The CDR3 extends over 15 amino acids. The V gene's germline CDR1 is DFQATT and CDR2 SNEGSKA (reference sequence). CDR3 residues: CSARDVRQGINEQFF.

The CDR3 here is CSVYAQGGSYEQYF. The gene calls are TRBV29-1 and TRBJ2-7; TCRdb returns TRBD1, unconfirmable since there is no DNA. CDR3 size: 14 residues. In germline, CDR1 is SQVTM, CDR2 ANQGSEA.

CDR3: CASSQPGSDPANTGELFF. V and J are TRBV4-2 and TRBJ2-2; the D call from TCRdb, TRBD1, cannot be confirmed without DNA. The CDR3 has 18 amino acids. From germline, CDR1 is LGHNA and CDR2 YNFKEQ.

The chain links TRBV11-2 to TRBJ1-4; the D call from TCRdb, TRBD1, cannot be confirmed without DNA. The CDR3 runs to 13 residues. Per the germline V gene, CDR1 is SGHAT and CDR2 is FQNNGV. CDR3 sequence reads: CASSRTVEEKLFF.

The chain uses TRBV6-6 and TRBJ1-2; checking the TCRdb D call of TRBD1 is not possible without DNA. The CDR3 has 13 residues. Germline V lookup: CDR1 MNHNY, CDR2 SVGAGI (reference sequence). The CDR3 sequence: CASSGDSPYGYTF.

This chain joins TRBV5-1 and TRBJ2-1; the TRBD2 assignment by TCRdb is unverifiable without DNA. CDR3 length: 17 residues. CDR1 and CDR2 from the germline V gene are SGHRS and YFSETQ. CDR3 region: CASSSHGSSGIRNEQFF. Drawing the rest from reference TRBV5-1 and TRBJ2-1, the complete variable domain is KAGVTQTPRYLIKTRGQQVTLSCSPISGHRSVSWYQQTPGQGLQFLFEYFSETQRNKGNFPGRFSGRQFSNSRSEMNVSTLELGDSALYLCASSSHGSSGIRNEQFFGPGTRLTVL.

The chain carries TRBV27 and TRBJ2-2; the TRBD2 assignment by TCRdb is unverifiable without DNA. The CDR3 runs to 16 residues. Germline CDR1 is MNHEY and CDR2 is SMNVEV (reference sequence). This CDR3 is CASSLLARGNTGELFF.

The CDR3 loop is CASSLPGISYEQYF. The chain uses TRBV7-9 and TRBJ2-7; TCRdb lists TRBD1, though no DNA is available to test this call. The CDR3 spans 14 residues. Germline lookup yields CDR1 SEHNR and CDR2 FQNEAQ (reference sequence).

The V gene is TRBV20-1, the J gene TRBJ2-7; absent DNA, TCRdb's TRBD2 call cannot be checked. From germline, CDR1 is DFQATT and CDR2 SNEGSKA (reference sequence). The CDR3 covers 13 residues. This CDR3 is CSATGLATYEQYF.

V usage is TRBV7-8 and J usage is TRBJ1-4; without DNA, the TCRdb call of TRBD1 cannot be checked. The germline V gene has CDR1 SGHVS and CDR2 FQNEAQ. This CDR3 comprises 15 residues. This CDR3 reads CASSYRTGEGEKLFF. Looking up the rest from reference TRBV7-8 and TRBJ1-4 gives the full variable domain: GAGVSQSPRYKVAKRGQDVALRCDPISGHVSLFWYQQALGQGPEFLTYFQNEAQLDKSGLPSDRFFAERPEGSVSTLKIQRTQQEDSAVYLCASSYRTGEGEKLFFGSGTQLSVL.

The rearrangement uses TRBV13 and TRBJ1-1; the D call from TCRdb, TRBD1, cannot be confirmed without DNA. The germline CDR1 and CDR2 sequences are PRHDT and FYEKMQ (reference sequence). The CDR3 totals 11 residues. CDR3 sequence: CAGGRNTEAFF.

The genes are TRBV20-1 and TRBJ2-7; TCRdb calls TRBD1, which cannot be checked without DNA. The length of the CDR3 is 13 residues. The V gene's germline CDR1 is DFQATT and CDR2 SNEGSKA (reference sequence). The CDR3 region is CSAQGQFSYEQYF.

V and J are TRBV6-5 and TRBJ2-3; the D call from TCRdb, TRBD1, cannot be confirmed without DNA. The germline CDR1 and CDR2 sequences are MNHEY and SVGAGI. The CDR3 is 15 residues long. This CDR3 is CASNEGTGRTDTQYF.

The rearrangement uses TRBV6-1 and TRBJ2-7; the TCRdb call, TRBD1, lacks DNA for checking. This CDR3 region has 13 residues. Germline V lookup: CDR1 MNHNS, CDR2 SASEGT. The CDR3 region is CASTGTGYYEQYF.

The chain is built from TRBV19 and TRBJ2-1; TCRdb proposes TRBD2, but this gene call is untestable without DNA. CDR3 length equals 17 residues. CDR1 and CDR2 (germline): LNHDA, SQIVND (reference sequence). CDR3 region: CASSIEGLAGPYNEQFF.

The chain carries TRBV4-2 and TRBJ2-1; the D call of TRBD1 rests on TCRdb alone, since no DNA is present to check it. The length of the CDR3 is 13 residues. CDR1 is LGHNA and CDR2 is YNFKEQ in the germline V gene. The CDR3 region is CASRGGAPNEQFF.

The chain combines TRBV11-3 with TRBJ2-3. Germline-derived CDR1 and CDR2 are SGHNT and YENEEA. The CDR3 runs to 14 residues. CDR3: CASSLAADTDTQYF.

The chain combines TRBV30 with TRBJ1-1; TCRdb names TRBD1, which stays unverified in the absence of DNA. Germline loops: CDR1 GTSNPN, CDR2 SVGIG (reference sequence). The CDR3 extends over 12 amino acids. This chain's CDR3 is CAWSGGTAEAFF. The full variable domain, its missing parts supplied by reference TRBV30 and TRBJ1-1, is SQTIHQWPATLVQPVGSPLSLECTVEGTSNPNLYWYRQAAGRGLQLLFYSVGIGQISSEVPQNLSASRPQDRQFILSSKKLLLSDSGFYLCAWSGGTAEAFFGQGTRLTVV.

The J gene is TRBJ2-3, the V gene TRBV9; TCRdb names TRBD2, which stays unverified in the absence of DNA. Germline lookup yields CDR1 SGDLS and CDR2 YYNGEE. The CDR3 spans 14 residues. CDR3 loop: CASETSGGTDTQYF.

The gene calls are TRBV20-1 and TRBJ2-7; TCRdb outputs TRBD2, but without DNA this stays unchecked. CDR3 length: 12 residues. The germline V gene encodes CDR1 DFQATT and CDR2 SNEGSKA (reference sequence). CDR3 sequence reads: CSANRGDYEQYF.

The genes are TRBV21-1 and TRBJ1-4. TRBV21-1 is deemed a pseudogene. The CDR3 runs to 19 residues. CDR3 protein: CASSKGPQGGSATNEKLFF.

The V gene is TRBV11-3, the J gene TRBJ1-2; TCRdb selects TRBD1, and the lack of DNA leaves this call unchecked. The germline CDR1 and CDR2 sequences are SGHNT and YENEEA. The CDR3 totals 15 residues. The CDR3: CASSAGTDTDYGYTF.